The rows below give T cell receptor beta chains drawn from one sample of a study of T cell responses to AZD1222 COVID-19 vaccine. Only in-frame clones appear in the TCRdb table, and some are missing; sequencing was by immunoSEQ multiplex PCR. The repertoire holds under 110,000 clones, around nine tenths seen once, with 1.3% in the top ten. The specimen comprised peripheral blood, sampled on day 0 of AZD1222 vaccination. The receptors come from an adult in good health. The CDR3 runs from the conserved cysteine through the conserved F or W. The D gene is left open where the match is weak. Some rows have no size entry. The others give once, few or many, or a class for an expanded clone.

J gene,D gene,V gene,clone size,CDR3 protein,CDR3 DNA
TRBJ1-6,NA,TRBV2,NA,CASRRSGDNSPLHF,TGTGCCAGCAGAAGGAGCGGGGATAATTCACCCCTCCACTTT
TRBJ1-1,NA,TRBV11-2,once,CASSLAWGDTEAFF,TGTGCCAGCAGCTTAGCGTGGGGGGACACTGAAGCTTTCTTT
TRBJ2-7,TRBD2,TRBV7-7,NA,CASSPGLGHSSYEQYF,TGTGCCAGCAGTCCCGGACTAGGACATAGCTCCTACGAGCAGTACTTC
TRBJ1-1,NA,TRBV10-2,NA,CATWSSAGTEAFF,TGCGCCACCTGGAGCTCGGCGGGCACTGAAGCTTTCTTT
TRBJ1-1,TRBD1,TRBV9,NA,CASSVVPRGQGPNTEAFF,TGTGCCAGCAGCGTAGTCCCTCGAGGACAGGGGCCGAACACTGAAGCTTTCTTT
TRBJ1-1,TRBD1,TRBV18,NA,CASSQGQGWTEAFF,TGTGCCAGCTCACAGGGACAGGGGTGGACTGAAGCTTTCTTT
TRBJ1-5,TRBD1,TRBV29-1,once,CSVQQGGNQPQHF,TGCAGCGTTCAACAGGGGGGCAATCAGCCCCAGCATTTT
TRBJ1-2,NA,TRBV3-1/TRBV3-2,NA,CASSQAVSQGSYGYTF,TGTGCCAGCAGCCAAGCCGTTTCTCAGGGGAGCTATGGCTACACCTTC
TRBJ1-1,NA,TRBV2,NA,CASRLEGGAGTEAFF,TGTGCCAGCAGACTAGAGGGGGGCGCGGGCACTGAAGCTTTCTTT
TRBJ2-5,TRBD2,TRBV6-5,NA,CASSYSWGGQETQYF,TGTGCCAGCAGTTACTCATGGGGGGGCCAAGAGACCCAGTACTTC
TRBJ2-1,TRBD1,TRBV11-1,NA,CASSLGDRESYNEQFF,TGTGCCAGCAGCTTAGGGGACAGGGAGTCCTACAATGAGCAGTTCTTC
TRBJ1-1,NA,TRBV3-1/TRBV3-2,NA,CASSQDRGWGTEAFF,TGTGCCAGCAGCCAAGACAGGGGCTGGGGCACTGAAGCTTTCTTT
TRBJ1-2,NA,TRBV5-1,NA,CASSYDSLFNYGYTF,TGCGCCAGCAGCTACGACAGCCTCTTTAACTATGGCTACACCTTC
TRBJ2-3,NA,TRBV27,NA,CASSFIGGAEDTQYF,TGTGCCAGCAGTTTCATCGGGGGCGCGGAAGATACGCAGTATTTT
TRBJ1-2,NA,TRBV11-2,NA,CASSLGLNYGYTF,TGTGCCAGCAGCTTGGGATTGAACTATGGCTACACCTTC
TRBJ1-2,NA,TRBV5-1,NA,CASSLEGGFEGYTF,TGCGCCAGCAGCTTGGAGGGGGGCTTCGAAGGCTACACCTTC
TRBJ1-6,NA,TRBV2,NA,CASSEEGLRSGSPLHF,TGTGCCAGCAGTGAGGAGGGCCTTCGGTCAGGTTCACCCCTCCACTTT
TRBJ1-1,NA,TRBV30,NA,CAWDGGHTEAFF,TGTGCCTGGGACGGAGGCCACACTGAAGCTTTCTTT
TRBJ1-1,NA,TRBV6-5,once,CASSLLTEAFF,TGTGCCAGCAGCCTACTCACTGAAGCTTTCTTT
TRBJ1-5,TRBD1,TRBV19,NA,CASSIYRGRNQPQHF,TGTGCCAGTAGTATATACAGGGGTCGGAATCAGCCCCAGCATTTT
TRBJ2-1,TRBD1,TRBV7-7,NA,CASSLGTGGGNEQFF,TGTGCCAGCAGCTTAGGGACAGGGGGTGGCAATGAGCAGTTCTTC
TRBJ1-1,NA,TRBV7-9,NA,CASSSSAGGFDSEAFF,TGTGCCAGCAGCTCCTCGGCGGGGGGCTTTGACTCCGAAGCTTTCTTT
TRBJ1-5,NA,TRBV27,NA,CASSALPIGTGSFHQPQHF,TGTGCCAGCAGTGCCCTGCCCATAGGAACAGGTTCGTTCCATCAGCCCCAGCATTTT
TRBJ2-2,TRBD1,TRBV7-8,NA,CASSLGNTGGKGELFF,TGTGCCAGCAGCTTAGGGAACACAGGGGGCAAGGGGGAGCTGTTTTTT
TRBJ1-2,NA,TRBV29-1,NA,CSVEERGGYYGYTF,TGCAGCGTTGAAGAACGTGGGGGATACTATGGCTACACCTTC